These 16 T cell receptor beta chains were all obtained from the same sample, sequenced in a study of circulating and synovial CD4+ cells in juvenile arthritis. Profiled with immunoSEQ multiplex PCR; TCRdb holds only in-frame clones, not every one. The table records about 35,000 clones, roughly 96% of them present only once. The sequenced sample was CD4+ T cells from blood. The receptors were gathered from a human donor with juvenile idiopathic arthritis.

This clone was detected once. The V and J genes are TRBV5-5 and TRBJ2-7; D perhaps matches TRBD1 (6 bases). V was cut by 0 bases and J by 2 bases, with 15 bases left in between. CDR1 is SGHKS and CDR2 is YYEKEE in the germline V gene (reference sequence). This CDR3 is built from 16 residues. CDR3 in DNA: TGTGCCAGCAGCTTGGCCTGGGGGACACCCACCTACGAGCAGTACTTC. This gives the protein CASSLAWGTPTYEQYF.

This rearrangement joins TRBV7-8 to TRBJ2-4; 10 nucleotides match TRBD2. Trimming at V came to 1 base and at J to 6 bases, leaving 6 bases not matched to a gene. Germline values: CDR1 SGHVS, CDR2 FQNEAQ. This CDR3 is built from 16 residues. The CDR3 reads CASSLDGSGGGNIQYF. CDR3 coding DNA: TGTGCCAGCAGCTTAGATGGCAGCGGGGGGGGAAACATTCAGTACTTC. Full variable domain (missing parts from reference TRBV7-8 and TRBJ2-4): GAGVSQSPRYKVAKRGQDVALRCDPISGHVSLFWYQQALGQGPEFLTYFQNEAQLDKSGLPSDRFFAERPEGSVSTLKIQRTQQEDSAVYLCASSLDGSGGGNIQYFGAGTRLSVL.

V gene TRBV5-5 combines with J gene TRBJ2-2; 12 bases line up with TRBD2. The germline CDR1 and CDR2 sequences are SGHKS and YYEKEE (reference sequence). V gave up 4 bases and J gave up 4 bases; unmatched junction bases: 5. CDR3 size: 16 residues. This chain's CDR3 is CASSGGLAGATGELFF. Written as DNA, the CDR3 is TGTGCCAGCAGCGGGGGACTAGCGGGTGCCACCGGGGAGCTGTTTTTT. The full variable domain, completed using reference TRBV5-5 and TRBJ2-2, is DAGVTQSPTHLIKTRGQQVTLRCSPISGHKSVSWYQQVLGQGPQFIFQYYEKEERGRGNFPDRFSARQFPNYSSELNVNALLLGDSALYLCASSGGLAGATGELFFGEGSRLTVL.

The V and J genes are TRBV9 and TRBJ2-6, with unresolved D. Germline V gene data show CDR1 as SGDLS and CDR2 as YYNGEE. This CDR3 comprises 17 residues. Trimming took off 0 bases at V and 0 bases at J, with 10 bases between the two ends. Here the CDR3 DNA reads TGTGCCAGCAGCGTAGTCCCACAATTCTCTGGGGCCAACGTCCTGACTTTC. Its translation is CASSVVPQFSGANVLTF. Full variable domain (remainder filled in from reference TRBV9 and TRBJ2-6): DSGVTQTPKHLITATGQRVTLRCSPRSGDLSVYWYQQSLDQGLQFLIQYYNGEERAKGNILERFSAQQFPDLHSELNLSSLELGDSALYFCASSVVPQFSGANVLTFGAGSRLTVL.

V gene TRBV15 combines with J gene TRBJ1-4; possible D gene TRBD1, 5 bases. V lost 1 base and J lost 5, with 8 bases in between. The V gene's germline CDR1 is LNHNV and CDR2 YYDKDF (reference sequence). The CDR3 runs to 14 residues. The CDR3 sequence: CATSRGQQNEKLFF. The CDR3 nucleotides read TGTGCCACCAGCAGAGGACAGCAGAATGAAAAACTGTTTTTT. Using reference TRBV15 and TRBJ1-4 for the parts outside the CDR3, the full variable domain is DAMVIQNPRYQVTQFGKPVTLSCSQTLNHNVMYWYQQKSSQAPKLLFHYYDKDFNNEADTPDNFQSRRPNTSFCFLDIRSPGLGDTAMYLCATSRGQQNEKLFFGSGTQLSVL.

CDR3 sequence reads: CASSARDRLYNEQFF. CDR3 sequence (DNA): TGTGCCAGCAGTGCCCGGGACAGGCTGTACAATGAGCAGTTCTTC. The rearrangement links TRBV7-8 to TRBJ2-1, with TRBD1 matching 8 bases. This CDR3 has 15 amino acids. V gave up 6 bases and J gave up 4 bases; unmatched junction bases: 8. Germline assignment: CDR1 SGHVS and CDR2 FQNEAQ.

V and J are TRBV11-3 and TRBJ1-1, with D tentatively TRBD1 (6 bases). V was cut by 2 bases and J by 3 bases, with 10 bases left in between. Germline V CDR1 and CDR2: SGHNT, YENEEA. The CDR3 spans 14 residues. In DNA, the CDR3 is TGTGCCAGCAGCTTATCTGGGGGCTACACTGAAGCTTTCTTT. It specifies CASSLSGGYTEAFF.

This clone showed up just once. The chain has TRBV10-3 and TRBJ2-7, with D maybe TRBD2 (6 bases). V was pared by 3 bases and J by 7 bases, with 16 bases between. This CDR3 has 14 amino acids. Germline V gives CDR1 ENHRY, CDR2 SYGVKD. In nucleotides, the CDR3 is TGTGCCATCAGTGACCCACCGACTAGACAAGAGCAGTACTTC. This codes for CAISDPPTRQEQYF.

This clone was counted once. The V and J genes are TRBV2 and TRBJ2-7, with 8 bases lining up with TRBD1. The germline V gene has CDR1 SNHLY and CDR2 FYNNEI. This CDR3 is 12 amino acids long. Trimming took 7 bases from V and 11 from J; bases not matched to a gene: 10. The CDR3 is CASTADRVTEYF. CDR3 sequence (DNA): TGTGCCAGCACCGCGGACAGGGTAACCGAGTACTTC.

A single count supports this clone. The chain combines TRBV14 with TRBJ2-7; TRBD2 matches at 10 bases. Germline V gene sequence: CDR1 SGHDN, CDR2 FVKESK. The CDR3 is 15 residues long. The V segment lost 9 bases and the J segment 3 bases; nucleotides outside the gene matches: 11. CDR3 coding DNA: TGTGCCAGGGATGGGCTAGCGGGAGAGTTCTACGAGCAGTACTTC. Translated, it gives CARDGLAGEFYEQYF. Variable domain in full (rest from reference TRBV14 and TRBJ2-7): EAGVTQFPSHSVIEKGQTVTLRCDPISGHDNLYWYRRVMGKEIKFLLHFVKESKQDESGMPNNRFLAERTGGTYSTLKVQPAELEDSGVYFCARDGLAGEFYEQYFGPGTRLTVT.

The CDR3 DNA is TGTGCCAGCATGTCGGTAGGGGGCATTACTGAAGCTTTCTTT. As protein: CASMSVGGITEAFF. The V call is TRBV2, the J call TRBJ1-1; 7 bases are shared with TRBD1. V was clipped by 7 bases and J by 5 bases; unmatched bases: 10. The CDR3 covers 14 residues. CDR1 is SNHLY, CDR2 FYNNEI, per germline.

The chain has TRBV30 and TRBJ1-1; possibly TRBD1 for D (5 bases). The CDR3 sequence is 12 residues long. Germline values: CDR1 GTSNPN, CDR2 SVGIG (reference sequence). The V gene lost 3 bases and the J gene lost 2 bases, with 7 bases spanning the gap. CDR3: CAWRTANTEAFF. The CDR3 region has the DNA TGTGCCTGGAGGACAGCTAACACTGAAGCTTTCTTT.

CDR3 protein: CASSLSSYNEQFF. In DNA, the CDR3 is TGTGCCAGCAGCTTGTCTTCTTACAATGAGCAGTTCTTC. V is TRBV11-2 and J is TRBJ2-1; no reliable D call. Per the germline V gene, CDR1 is SGHAT and CDR2 is FQNNGV. CDR3 length: 13 amino acids. The V end lost 3 bases, the J end lost 4 bases, and 7 bases lay between the germline ends.

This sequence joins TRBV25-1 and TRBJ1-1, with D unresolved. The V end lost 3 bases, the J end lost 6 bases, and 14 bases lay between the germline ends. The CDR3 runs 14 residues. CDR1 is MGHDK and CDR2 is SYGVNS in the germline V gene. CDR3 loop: CASSDSSTQAEAFF. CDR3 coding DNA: TGTGCCAGCAGTGATTCCTCCACGCAGGCTGAAGCTTTCTTT.

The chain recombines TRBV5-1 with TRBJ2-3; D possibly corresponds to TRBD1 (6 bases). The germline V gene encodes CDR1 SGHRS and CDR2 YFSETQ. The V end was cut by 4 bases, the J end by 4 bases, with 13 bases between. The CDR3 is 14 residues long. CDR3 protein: CASSAQGAADTQYF. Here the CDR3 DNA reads TGCGCCAGCAGCGCACAGGGTGCCGCAGATACGCAGTATTTT.

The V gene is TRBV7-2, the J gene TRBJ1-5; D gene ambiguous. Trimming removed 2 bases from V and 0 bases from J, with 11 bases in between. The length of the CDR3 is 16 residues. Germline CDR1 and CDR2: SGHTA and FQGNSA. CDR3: CASSLRGLNSNQPQHF. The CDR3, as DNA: TGTGCCAGCAGCTTAAGAGGCCTGAATAGCAATCAGCCCCAGCATTTT.